This T cell receptor beta chain was documented in a study of cytomegalovirus exposure and HLA in healthy donors. While the first cohort had around 700 subjects, the donors belonged to the separate validation cohort of 120 subjects. The CDR3 loop spans 13 amino acids. V trimming: 7 bases; J trimming: 7 bases; junction bases outside the gene matches: 7. The germline gives CDR1 LNHDA, CDR2 SQIVND (reference sequence). Regarding the study as a whole: According to the study, around 160 TCR beta chains were cytomegalovirus-associated.

Profiled with immunoSEQ multiplex PCR; TCRdb holds only in-frame clones, not every one. Found here are roughly 150,000 clones, roughly 80% of them singletons; the top ten hold about 2%. On this clone itself: Its antigen is undetermined.

The origin of this receptor is a man aged 30 to 39 in good health and CMV-seropositive. Sequencing input: PBMCs. V is TRBV19 and J is TRBJ2-1; the match to TRBD1 covers 7 bases. The CDR3 reads CASNRDSGNEQFF. CDR3 nucleotides: TGTGCCAGTAACCGGGACAGTGGGAATGAGCAGTTCTTC. Complete variable domain (other parts from reference TRBV19 and TRBJ2-1): DGGITQSPKYLFRKEGQNVTLSCEQNLNHDAMYWYRQDPGQGLRLIYYSQIVNDFQKGDIAEGYSVSREKKESFPLTVTSAQKNPTAFYLCASNRDSGNEQFFGPGTRLTVL.